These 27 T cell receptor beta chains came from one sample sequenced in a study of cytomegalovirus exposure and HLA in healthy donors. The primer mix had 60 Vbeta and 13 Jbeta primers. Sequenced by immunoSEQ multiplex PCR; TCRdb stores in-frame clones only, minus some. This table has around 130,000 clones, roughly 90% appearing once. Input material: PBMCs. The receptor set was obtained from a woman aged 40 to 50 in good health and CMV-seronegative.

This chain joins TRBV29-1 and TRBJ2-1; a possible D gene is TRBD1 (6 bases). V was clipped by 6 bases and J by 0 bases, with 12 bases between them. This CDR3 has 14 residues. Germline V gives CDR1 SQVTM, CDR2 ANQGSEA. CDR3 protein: CSVQGHSSYNEQFF. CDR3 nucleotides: TGCAGCGTACAGGGACATAGCTCCTACAATGAGCAGTTCTTC.

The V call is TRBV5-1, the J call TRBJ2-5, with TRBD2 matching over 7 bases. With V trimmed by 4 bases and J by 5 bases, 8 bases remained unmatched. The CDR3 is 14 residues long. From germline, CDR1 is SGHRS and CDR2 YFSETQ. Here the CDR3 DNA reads TGCGCCAGCAGCAAGAGTCTAGCGGAGGAGACCCAGTACTTC. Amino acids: CASSKSLAEETQYF.

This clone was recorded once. This CDR3 is CASSLTGNSNQPQHF. Here the CDR3 DNA reads TGTGCCAGCAGTTTAACCGGGAATAGCAATCAGCCCCAGCATTTT. J is TRBJ1-5 and V is TRBV27; D unresolved. This CDR3 spans 15 amino acids. The V and J ends lost 2 bases and 0 bases respectively, with 8 bases between them. Per germline, CDR1 MNHEY and CDR2 SMNVEV (reference sequence).

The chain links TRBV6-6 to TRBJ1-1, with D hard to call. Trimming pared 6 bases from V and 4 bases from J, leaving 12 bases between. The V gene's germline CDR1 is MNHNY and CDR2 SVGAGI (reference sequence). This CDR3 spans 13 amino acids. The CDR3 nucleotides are TGTGCCAGCAGCCCAACAAGATTCACTGAAGCTTTCTTT. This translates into CASSPTRFTEAFF.

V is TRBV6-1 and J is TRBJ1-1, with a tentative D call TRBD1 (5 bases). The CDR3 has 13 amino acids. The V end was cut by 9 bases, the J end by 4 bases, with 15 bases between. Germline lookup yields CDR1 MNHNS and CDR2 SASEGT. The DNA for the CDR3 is TGTGCCAGTTCCAGGGTATTCGGCACTGAAGCTTTCTTT. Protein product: CASSRVFGTEAFF.

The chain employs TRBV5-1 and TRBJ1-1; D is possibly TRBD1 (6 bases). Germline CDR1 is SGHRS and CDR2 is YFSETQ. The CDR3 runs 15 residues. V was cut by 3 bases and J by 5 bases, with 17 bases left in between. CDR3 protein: CASSSSRGAQTEAFF. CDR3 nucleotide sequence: TGCGCCAGCAGCTCAAGCCGGGGGGCGCAGACTGAAGCTTTCTTT.

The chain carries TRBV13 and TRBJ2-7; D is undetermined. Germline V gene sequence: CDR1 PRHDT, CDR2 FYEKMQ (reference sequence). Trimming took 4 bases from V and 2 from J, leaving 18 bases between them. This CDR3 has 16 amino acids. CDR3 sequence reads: CASSSKTSLRPYEQYF. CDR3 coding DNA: TGTGCCAGCAGCTCTAAGACAAGTCTACGCCCCTACGAGCAGTACTTC.

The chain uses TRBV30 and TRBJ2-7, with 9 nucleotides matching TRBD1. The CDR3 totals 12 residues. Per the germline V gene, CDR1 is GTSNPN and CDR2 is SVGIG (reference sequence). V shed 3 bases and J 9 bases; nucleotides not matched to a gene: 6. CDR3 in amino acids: CAWSETGGGQYF. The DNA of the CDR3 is TGTGCCTGGAGCGAAACAGGGGGCGGGCAGTACTTC. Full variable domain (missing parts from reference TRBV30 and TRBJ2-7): SQTIHQWPATLVQPVGSPLSLECTVEGTSNPNLYWYRQAAGRGLQLLFYSVGIGQISSEVPQNLSASRPQDRQFILSSKKLLLSDSGFYLCAWSETGGGQYFGPGTRLTVT.

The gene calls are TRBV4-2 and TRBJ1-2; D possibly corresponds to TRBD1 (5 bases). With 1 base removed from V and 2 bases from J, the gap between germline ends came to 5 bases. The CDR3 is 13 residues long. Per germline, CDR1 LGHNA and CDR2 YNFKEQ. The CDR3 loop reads CASSQGQNYGYTF. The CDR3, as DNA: TGTGCCAGCAGCCAAGGACAGAACTATGGCTACACCTTC.

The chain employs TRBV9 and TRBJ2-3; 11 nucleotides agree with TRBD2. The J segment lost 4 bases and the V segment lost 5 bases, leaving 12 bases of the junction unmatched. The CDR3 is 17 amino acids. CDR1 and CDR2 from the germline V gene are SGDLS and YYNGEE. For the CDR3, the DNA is TGTGCCAGCAGGGAGAATATAGCGGGAGGGTCGGCAGATACGCAGTATTTT. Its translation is CASRENIAGGSADTQYF. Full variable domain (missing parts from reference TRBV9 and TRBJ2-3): DSGVTQTPKHLITATGQRVTLRCSPRSGDLSVYWYQQSLDQGLQFLIQYYNGEERAKGNILERFSAQQFPDLHSELNLSSLELGDSALYFCASRENIAGGSADTQYFGPGTRLTVL.

In nucleotides, the CDR3 is TGTGCCAGTAGTAACCAGGGAGGGACTGAAGCTTTCTTT. It yields the protein CASSNQGGTEAFF. The rearrangement joins TRBV19 to TRBJ1-1, with a tentative D call TRBD1 (5 bases). The CDR3 runs 13 residues. V was shortened by 4 bases and J by 5 bases, with 11 bases between the two germline ends. Germline assignment: CDR1 LNHDA and CDR2 SQIVND (reference sequence).

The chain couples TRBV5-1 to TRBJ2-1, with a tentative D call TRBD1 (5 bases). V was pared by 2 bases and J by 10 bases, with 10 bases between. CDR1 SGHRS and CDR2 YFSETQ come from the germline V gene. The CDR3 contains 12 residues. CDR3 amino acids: CASSFNQGEQFF. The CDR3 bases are TGCGCCAGCAGCTTTAACCAGGGCGAGCAGTTCTTC.

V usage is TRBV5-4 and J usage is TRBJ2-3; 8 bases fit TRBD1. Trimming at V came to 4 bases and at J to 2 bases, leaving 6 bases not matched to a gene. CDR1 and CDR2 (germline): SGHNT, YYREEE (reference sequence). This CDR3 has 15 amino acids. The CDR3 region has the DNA TGTGCCAGCAGCCCCAGGGGGCGAAACACAGATACGCAGTATTTT. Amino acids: CASSPRGRNTDTQYF.

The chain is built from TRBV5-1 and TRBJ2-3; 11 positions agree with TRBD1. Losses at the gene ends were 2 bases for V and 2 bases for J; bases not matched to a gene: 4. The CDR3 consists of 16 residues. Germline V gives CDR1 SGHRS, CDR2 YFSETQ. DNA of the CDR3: TGCGCCAGCAGCTTCGGACAGGGGGCGGTCACAGATACGCAGTATTTT. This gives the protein CASSFGQGAVTDTQYF.

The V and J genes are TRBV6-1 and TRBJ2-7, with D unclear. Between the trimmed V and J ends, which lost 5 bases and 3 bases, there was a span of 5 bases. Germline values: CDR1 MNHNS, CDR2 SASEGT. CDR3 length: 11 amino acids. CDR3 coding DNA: TGTGCCAGCAGTAACTTCTACGAGCAGTACTTC. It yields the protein CASSNFYEQYF.

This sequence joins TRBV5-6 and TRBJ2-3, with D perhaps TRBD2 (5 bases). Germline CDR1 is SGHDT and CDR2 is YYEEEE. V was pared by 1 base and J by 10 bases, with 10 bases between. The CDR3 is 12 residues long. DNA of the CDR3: TGTGCCAGCAGCTTGCTCGAGGGCCCGCAGTATTTT. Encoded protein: CASSLLEGPQYF.

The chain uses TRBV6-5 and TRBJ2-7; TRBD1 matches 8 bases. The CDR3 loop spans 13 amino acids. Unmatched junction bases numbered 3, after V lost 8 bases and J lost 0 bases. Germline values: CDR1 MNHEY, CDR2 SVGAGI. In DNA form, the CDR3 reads TGTGCCAGCGGGGACAGGAACTCCTACGAGCAGTACTTC. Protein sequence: CASGDRNSYEQYF.

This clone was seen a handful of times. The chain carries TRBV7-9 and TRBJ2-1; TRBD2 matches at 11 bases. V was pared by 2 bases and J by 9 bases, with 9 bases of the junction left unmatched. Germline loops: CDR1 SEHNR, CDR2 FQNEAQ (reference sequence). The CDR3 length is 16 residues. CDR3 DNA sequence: TGTGCCAGCAGCTTAAAGGCTAGCGGGAGGAGCGGTGAGCAGTTCTTC. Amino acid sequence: CASSLKASGRSGEQFF.

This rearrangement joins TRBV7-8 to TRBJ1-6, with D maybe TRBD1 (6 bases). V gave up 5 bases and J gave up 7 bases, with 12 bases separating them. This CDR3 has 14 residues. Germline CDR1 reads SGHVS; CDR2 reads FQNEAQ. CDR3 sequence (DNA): TGTGCCAGCAGCCTAGACAGGACGAATTCACCCCTCCACTTT. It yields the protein CASSLDRTNSPLHF.

The CDR3 is CASSFRLAGVYEQYF. The CDR3 bases are TGTGCCAGCAGCTTCAGACTAGCGGGAGTTTACGAGCAGTACTTC. The V call is TRBV7-2, the J call TRBJ2-7; 12 bases are shared with TRBD2. Germline values: CDR1 SGHTA, CDR2 FQGNSA. The V gene end was trimmed by 3 bases and the J gene end by 4 bases; junction bases not matched to a gene: 4. The CDR3 extends over 15 amino acids.

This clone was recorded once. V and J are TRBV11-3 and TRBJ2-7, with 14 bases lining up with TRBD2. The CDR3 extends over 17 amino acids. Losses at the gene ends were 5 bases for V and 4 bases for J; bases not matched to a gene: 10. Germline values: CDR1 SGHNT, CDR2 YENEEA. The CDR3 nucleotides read TGTGCCAGCAGCCCACAGGGGACTAGCGGGAGATCTTACGAGCAGTACTTC. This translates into CASSPQGTSGRSYEQYF.

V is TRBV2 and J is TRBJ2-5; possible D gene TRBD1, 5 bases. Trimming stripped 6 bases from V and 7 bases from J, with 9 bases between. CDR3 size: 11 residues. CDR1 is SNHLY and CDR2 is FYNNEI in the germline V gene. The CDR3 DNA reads TGTGCCAGCAGAGGGGAAGGGACCCAGTACTTC. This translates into CASRGEGTQYF. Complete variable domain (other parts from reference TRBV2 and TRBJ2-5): EPEVTQTPSHQVTQMGQEVILRCVPISNHLYFYWYRQILGQKVEFLVSFYNNEISEKSEIFDDQFSVERPDGSNFTLKIRSTKLEDSAMYFCASRGEGTQYFGPGTRLLVL.

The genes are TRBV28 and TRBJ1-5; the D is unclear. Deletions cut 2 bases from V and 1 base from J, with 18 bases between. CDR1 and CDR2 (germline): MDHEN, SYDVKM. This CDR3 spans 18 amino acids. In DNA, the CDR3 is TGTGCCAGCAGTTTACCGAGGCTGAGGCACGGGAGCAATCAGCCCCAGCATTTT. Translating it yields CASSLPRLRHGSNQPQHF.

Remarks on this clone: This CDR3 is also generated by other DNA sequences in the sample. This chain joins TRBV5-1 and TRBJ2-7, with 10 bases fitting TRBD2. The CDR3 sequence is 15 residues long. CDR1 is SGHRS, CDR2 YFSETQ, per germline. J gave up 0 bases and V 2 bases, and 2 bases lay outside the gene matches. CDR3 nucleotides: TGCGCCAGCAGCTTATCTAGCGGGGGCTCCTACGAGCAGTACTTC. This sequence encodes CASSLSSGGSYEQYF.

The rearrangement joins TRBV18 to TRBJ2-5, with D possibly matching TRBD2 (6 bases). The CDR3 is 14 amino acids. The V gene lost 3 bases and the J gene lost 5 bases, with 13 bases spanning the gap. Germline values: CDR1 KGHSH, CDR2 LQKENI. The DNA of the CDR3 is TGTGCCAGCTCACCTCCCGGGGGTGTGGAGACCCAGTACTTC. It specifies CASSPPGGVETQYF.

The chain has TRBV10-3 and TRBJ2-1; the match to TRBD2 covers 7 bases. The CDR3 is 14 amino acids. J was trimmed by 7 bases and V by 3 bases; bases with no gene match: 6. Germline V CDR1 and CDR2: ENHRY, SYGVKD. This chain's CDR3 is CAISERGDRNEQFF. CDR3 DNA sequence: TGTGCCATCAGTGAACGGGGGGATCGGAATGAGCAGTTCTTC.

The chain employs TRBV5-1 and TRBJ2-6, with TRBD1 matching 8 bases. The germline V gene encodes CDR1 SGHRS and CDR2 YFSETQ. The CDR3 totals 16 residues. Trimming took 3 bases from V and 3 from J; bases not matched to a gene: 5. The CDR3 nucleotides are TGCGCCAGCAGCTCGCAGGGGGCAAGTGGGGCCAACGTCCTGACTTTC. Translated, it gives CASSSQGASGANVLTF.